This T cell receptor beta chain stems from a study of control samples from healthy donors and cancer patients. Assay used: immunoSEQ multiplex PCR; TCRdb lists only in-frame clones, some missing. The sample includes roughly 12,000 clones, around 94% of them seen just once. CDR1 and CDR2 from the germline V gene are SQVTM and ANQGSEA. Trimming at V came to 6 bases and at J to 10 bases, leaving 17 bases not matched to a gene. The CDR3 runs to 15 residues. The chain is built from TRBV29-1 and TRBJ2-1; 8 bases agree with TRBD2. This sequence was found in a man in his 70s with head and neck cancer. Material for sequencing was PBMCs. In DNA, the CDR3 is TGCAGCGTCCACGCGACGTCTAGCGGGCGGGGGGAGCAGTTCTTC. It codes for CSVHATSSGRGEQFF.